This paragraph covers one T cell receptor (beta chain) sequence. This entry comes from a study of blood T cell repertoires in COVID-19. Study context: Sources were T cells, B-cell-depleted T cells, or PBMCs; the material itself was cDNA or gDNA.

Assay used: immunoSEQ multiplex PCR; TCRdb lists only in-frame clones, some missing. This sample has about 300,000 clones, with about 85% found just once. Across about 22 US areas, participants ranged in age from about 18 to 90 years. Clinical history as reported by participants underpinned cohort assignment. Symptom resolution, clearance, or two negative PCRs marked donors in Cohort 3 as recovered. Germline-derived CDR1 and CDR2 are MNHEY and SMNVEV (reference sequence). CDR3 length: 12 residues. This chain uses TRBV27 with TRBJ1-2; D gene uncertain. The material sequenced was PBMCs or T cells enriched from blood (not recorded which). The clonotype was recovered from a woman aged 30 to 39 who had recovered from COVID-19. This CDR3 is CASGRGPYGYTF. The CDR3 DNA reads as TGTGCAAGCGGTCGGGGTCCCTATGGCTACACCTTC.